Each of the 32 T cell receptor beta chains below was sequenced from the same sample in a study of T cell responses to AZD1222 COVID-19 vaccine. Data came from immunoSEQ multiplex PCR; TCRdb stores just in-frame clones and leaves some out. This sample yields nearly 110,000 clones, of which 89% are seen a single time; 6.6% belongs to the top ten. Source: peripheral blood, taken on day 0 of AZD1222 vaccination. The receptors were sampled from an adult in good health.

This clone was seen only once. This sequence joins TRBV28 and TRBJ1-1; D ambiguous. The CDR3 consists of 12 residues. Trimming left V 3 bases short and J 6 bases short, with 8 bases between. The germline CDR1 and CDR2 sequences are MDHEN and SYDVKM. CDR3 amino acids: CASSLSPPEAFF. DNA for the CDR3: TGTGCCAGCAGTTTGTCTCCCCCTGAAGCTTTCTTT.

The J gene is TRBJ1-3, the V gene TRBV7-2, with D uncertain. V was cut by 2 bases and J by 0 bases, with 14 bases left in between. This CDR3 has 17 residues. Germline CDR1 is SGHTA and CDR2 is FQGNSA. The CDR3 region has the DNA TGTGCCAGCAGCTTAACCGTCAGAATAAGCTCTGGAAACACCATATATTTT. It encodes CASSLTVRISSGNTIYF.

This chain connects TRBV6-4 to TRBJ2-3; TRBD1 might be the D (5 bases). The CDR3 consists of 14 residues. Trimming shortened V by 2 bases and J by 5 bases, and 11 bases separated the two germline ends. Germline V lookup: CDR1 MRHNA, CDR2 SNTAGT. The CDR3 spells CASSDVGDKDTQYF. CDR3 DNA: TGTGCCAGCAGTGACGTAGGGGATAAAGATACGCAGTATTTT.

The J gene is TRBJ1-3, the V gene TRBV5-1; TRBD1 agrees at 7 bases. Germline loops: CDR1 SGHRS, CDR2 YFSETQ. The CDR3 contains 16 residues. V lost 4 bases and J lost 2; bases outside the gene matches: 9. The chain's CDR3 is CASSPSGTEAGNTIYF. CDR3 sequence (DNA): TGCGCCAGCAGCCCTTCCGGGACAGAAGCTGGAAACACCATATATTTT.

The V call is TRBV6-5, the J call TRBJ1-1; D is undetermined. Per the germline V gene, CDR1 is MNHEY and CDR2 is SVGAGI. There are 15 residues in the CDR3. Trimming shortened V by 0 bases and J by 0 bases, and 8 bases separated the two germline ends. Here the CDR3 reads CASSYSNRLNTEAFF. CDR3 in DNA: TGTGCCAGCAGTTACTCGAATCGCCTGAACACTGAAGCTTTCTTT.

This clone was observed once. The chain joins TRBV7-2 to TRBJ1-1; 7 bases line up with TRBD1. The CDR3 is 15 amino acids. CDR1 and CDR2 from the germline V gene are SGHTA and FQGNSA. The V and J ends lost 4 bases and 1 base, in that order; junction bases with no gene match: 6. The DNA for the CDR3 is TGTGCCAGCAGCTGGGGGGGGACAGCGAACACTGAAGCTTTCTTT. Translating gives CASSWGGTANTEAFF.

Note on this clone: One end of the junction varies from germline; a read error may be responsible. The J gene is TRBJ2-1, the V gene TRBV10-3; no clear D gene. This CDR3 contains 13 residues. CDR1 is ENHRY and CDR2 is SYGVKD in the germline V gene. CDR3 nucleotides: TGTGCCATCAGTGATTCACAGTACACTGAGCAGTTCTTC. It codes for CAISDSQYTEQFF.

The gene calls are TRBV27 and TRBJ2-7; 7 bases map to TRBD1. The germline V gene encodes CDR1 MNHEY and CDR2 SMNVEV (reference sequence). The CDR3 covers 14 residues. V trimming: 0 bases; J trimming: 6 bases; junction bases outside the gene matches: 5. This chain's CDR3 is CASSLSEQGLEQYF. CDR3 nucleotides: TGTGCCAGCAGTTTATCGGAACAGGGGCTCGAGCAGTACTTC.

This clone has just one count. The gene calls are TRBV9 and TRBJ1-1; D uncertain. The CDR3 is 13 residues long. Deletions cut 5 bases from V and 6 bases from J, with 14 bases between. Germline CDR1 SGDLS, CDR2 YYNGEE. This chain's CDR3 is CASSPSTGAEAFF. The CDR3 DNA reads TGTGCCAGCAGTCCGTCCACTGGCGCTGAAGCTTTCTTT.

The chain joins TRBV2 to TRBJ2-1, with D possibly TRBD2 on 6 matching bases. Trimming took off 4 bases at V and 8 bases at J, with 9 bases between the two ends. The germline CDR1 and CDR2 sequences are SNHLY and FYNNEI. The CDR3 spans 12 residues. The CDR3 region is CASSGGEDEQFF. CDR3 coding DNA: TGTGCCAGCAGTGGAGGGGAGGATGAGCAGTTCTTC.

The chain combines TRBV28 with TRBJ2-1, with 7 bases that match TRBD2. The CDR3 runs to 15 residues. Germline-derived CDR1 and CDR2 are MDHEN and SYDVKM. Trimming at V came to 6 bases and at J to 6 bases, leaving 11 bases not matched to a gene. CDR3 residues: CASRPPSGRLNEQFF. CDR3 in DNA: TGTGCCAGCAGACCCCCTAGCGGTCGTCTCAATGAGCAGTTCTTC. Looking up the rest from reference TRBV28 and TRBJ2-1 gives the full variable domain: DVKVTQSSRYLVKRTGEKVFLECVQDMDHENMFWYRQDPGLGLRLIYFSYDVKMKEKGDIPEGYSVSREKKERFSLILESASTNQTSMYLCASRPPSGRLNEQFFGPGTRLTVL.

The chain combines TRBV19 with TRBJ2-3; D is uncertain. This CDR3 comprises 15 residues. Looked up from germline, CDR1 is LNHDA and CDR2 is SQIVND (reference sequence). The V gene lost 5 bases and the J gene lost 2 bases, with 14 bases spanning the gap. In DNA, the CDR3 is TGTGCCAGTAGTGTCCGGGCCCTTGACACAGATACGCAGTATTTT. Translating it yields CASSVRALDTDTQYF.

The chain recombines TRBV30 with TRBJ1-5, with a tentative D call TRBD1 (5 bases). In germline, CDR1 is GTSNPN, CDR2 SVGIG (reference sequence). V was cut by 0 bases and J by 2 bases, with 14 bases left in between. The CDR3 length is 16 residues. CDR3 bases: TGTGCCTGGAGTGTACGGGGCTCCATAGGCAATCAGCCCCAGCATTTT. It yields the protein CAWSVRGSIGNQPQHF.

The rearrangement links TRBV9 to TRBJ2-2; D might be TRBD2 (5 bases). CDR1 SGDLS and CDR2 YYNGEE come from the germline V gene. V was shortened by 3 bases and J by 2 bases, with 11 bases between the two germline ends. There are 15 residues in the CDR3. In nucleotides, the CDR3 is TGTGCCAGCAGCGCCGGACTTTTAAACACCGGGGAGCTGTTTTTT. As protein: CASSAGLLNTGELFF.

This clone appeared a few times. The chain recombines TRBV5-5 with TRBJ1-4; 8 nucleotides match TRBD1. Germline CDR1 and CDR2: SGHKS and YYEKEE (reference sequence). The CDR3 loop spans 15 amino acids. After removal of 4 bases from V and 3 bases from J, the junction contained 5 bases not matched to a gene. The CDR3 nucleotides read TGTGCCAGCAGCCAGCCGGGACAGGCTAATGAAAAACTGTTTTTT. Amino acid sequence: CASSQPGQANEKLFF.

This rearrangement joins TRBV5-1 to TRBJ1-6; a possible D gene is TRBD1 (5 bases). The V gene's germline CDR1 is SGHRS and CDR2 YFSETQ. Trimming removed 4 bases at V and 5 bases at J, with 16 bases between. This CDR3 spans 16 amino acids. The CDR3 nucleotides are TGCGCCAGCAGCGGGGCGAGTGGACAAGATAATTCACCCCTCCACTTT. It encodes CASSGASGQDNSPLHF.

The chain carries TRBV28 and TRBJ2-7; TRBD2 matches at 12 bases. In germline, CDR1 is MDHEN, CDR2 SYDVKM. Trimming at V came to 5 bases and at J to 7 bases, leaving 6 bases not matched to a gene. The CDR3 covers 14 residues. CDR3 DNA: TGTGCCAGCAGTCAGACTAGCGGGGGTGGGGAGCAGTACTTC. Protein product: CASSQTSGGGEQYF.

The V and J genes are TRBV28 and TRBJ1-1, with 9 bases identical to TRBD1. Germline V lookup: CDR1 MDHEN, CDR2 SYDVKM. Trimming took 6 bases from V and 3 from J; bases not matched to a gene: 8. This CDR3 spans 15 amino acids. This CDR3 reads CASSKNRGQYTEAFF. CDR3 in DNA: TGTGCCAGCAGCAAAAACAGGGGGCAATACACTGAAGCTTTCTTT.

DNA for the CDR3: TGTGCCAGCAGTGGGGCAGGGAGGGAGACCCAGTACTTC. This encodes CASSGAGRETQYF. The V gene is TRBV6-4, the J gene TRBJ2-5, with D tentatively TRBD2 (6 bases). The CDR3 runs 13 residues. Trimming stripped 4 bases from V and 5 bases from J, with 11 bases between. In germline, CDR1 is MRHNA, CDR2 SNTAGT.

V gene TRBV5-1 combines with J gene TRBJ2-5, with 7 bases identical to TRBD1. The CDR3 is 14 residues long. After removal of 4 bases from V and 2 bases from J, the junction contained 5 bases not matched to a gene. CDR1 and CDR2 (germline): SGHRS, YFSETQ. CDR3 nucleotide sequence: TGCGCCAGCAGCCCGGGACAGTCACAAGAGACCCAGTACTTC. Its protein product is CASSPGQSQETQYF.

The rearrangement joins TRBV6-1 to TRBJ1-6; TRBD1 is a possible D gene (5 bases). CDR1 is MNHNS, CDR2 SASEGT, per germline. V lost 0 bases to trimming and J lost 14 bases, with 11 bases between them. The CDR3 has 13 residues. The CDR3 is CASSEAWDLSLHF. CDR3 DNA sequence: TGTGCCAGCAGTGAAGCTTGGGACTTATCCCTCCACTTT.

This rearrangement joins TRBV28 to TRBJ1-1; D gene uncertain. With 4 bases removed from V and 9 bases from J, the gap between germline ends came to 30 bases. The CDR3 length is 18 residues. CDR1 MDHEN and CDR2 SYDVKM come from the germline V gene. The CDR3 nucleotides read TGTGCCAGCAGTTCTCCAGCCTCGGTTGCCCCGGACCGAGAGAAAGCTTTCTTT. Protein: CASSSPASVAPDREKAFF.

The chain employs TRBV4-1 and TRBJ1-1; D may be TRBD1 (5 bases). Germline CDR1 MGHRA, CDR2 YSYEKL. Trimming stripped 6 bases from V and 2 bases from J, with 10 bases between. This CDR3 comprises 13 residues. The CDR3, as DNA: TGCGCCAGCAGTGGGACCCTCAACACTGAAGCTTTCTTT. This codes for CASSGTLNTEAFF.

This sequence joins TRBV24-1 and TRBJ1-2; TRBD1 agrees at 8 bases. The germline V gene encodes CDR1 KGHDR and CDR2 SFDVKD. The junction had 9 bases not matched to a gene; V was cut back by 9 bases and J by 10 bases. The length of the CDR3 is 12 residues. CDR3 in DNA: TGTGCCACCGAGATACGACAGGGGATCTACACCTTC. Its protein is CATEIRQGIYTF.

The chain recombines TRBV19 with TRBJ1-4, with TRBD1 matching over 7 bases. The CDR3 has 14 amino acids. J was trimmed by 10 bases and V by 10 bases; bases with no gene match: 15. In germline, CDR1 is LNHDA, CDR2 SQIVND (reference sequence). The CDR3 is CATQGIGQAVKLFF. CDR3 DNA: TGTGCCACCCAAGGAATCGGACAGGCGGTAAAACTGTTTTTT.

The chain employs TRBV29-1 and TRBJ1-1, with a weak D call TRBD1 (5 bases). Germline V gene data show CDR1 as SQVTM and CDR2 as ANQGSEA. This CDR3 region has 13 residues. Trimming cost V 3 bases and J 4 bases, with 12 bases left between them. The CDR3 DNA follows: TGCAGCGTTGAGGACGGGGGTCGCACTGAAGCTTTCTTT. Translating it yields CSVEDGGRTEAFF.

V and J are TRBV9 and TRBJ2-3, with D perhaps TRBD1 (5 bases). CDR1 is SGDLS, CDR2 YYNGEE, per germline. The length of the CDR3 is 14 residues. Trimming left V 6 bases short and J 0 bases short, with 11 bases between. CDR3 sequence reads: CASNQGYSTDTQYF. CDR3 coding DNA: TGTGCCAGCAACCAGGGCTATAGCACAGATACGCAGTATTTT.

The CDR3 DNA reads TGTGCCAGCAGCGCCACGGGAAGCGGCTCCTACGAGCAGTACTTC. Amino acids: CASSATGSGSYEQYF. The chain couples TRBV7-2 to TRBJ2-7; possible D gene TRBD2, 5 bases. The germline V and J ends were trimmed by 5 bases and 0 bases, with 14 bases remaining between them. This CDR3 spans 15 amino acids. Germline CDR1 is SGHTA and CDR2 is FQGNSA. Together with reference TRBV7-2 and TRBJ2-7, the CDR3 gives the full variable domain: GAGVSQSPSNKVTEKGKDVELRCDPISGHTALYWYRQSLGQGLEFLIYFQGNSAPDKSGLPSDRFSAERTGGSVSTLTIQRTQQEDSAVYLCASSATGSGSYEQYFGPGTRLTVT.

The rearrangement joins TRBV4-1 to TRBJ1-2; the D gene is possibly TRBD1 (5 bases). The CDR3 runs 14 residues. Between the trimmed V and J ends, which lost 3 bases and 5 bases, there was a span of 13 bases. The germline V gene encodes CDR1 MGHRA and CDR2 YSYEKL. For the CDR3, the DNA is TGCGCCAGCAGCCAGGGGGTAACCGGATATGGCTACACCTTC. It encodes CASSQGVTGYGYTF.

The J gene is TRBJ2-4, the V gene TRBV7-2; D unclear. The CDR3 sequence is 14 residues long. The germline V gene encodes CDR1 SGHTA and CDR2 FQGNSA. V dropped 2 bases and J dropped 0 bases, with 5 bases sitting between them. CDR3 amino acids: CASSLLEAKNIQYF. Here the CDR3 DNA reads TGTGCCAGCAGCTTACTAGAAGCCAAAAACATTCAGTACTTC.

This clone was detected only once. The V call is TRBV5-4, the J call TRBJ1-3; D is unclear. Trimming took off 4 bases at V and 4 bases at J, with 9 bases between the two ends. Germline CDR1 reads SGHNT; CDR2 reads YYREEE (reference sequence). The CDR3 runs to 13 residues. The CDR3 DNA follows: TGTGCCAGCAGCGGAAACGCGGGAAACACCATATATTTT. Protein sequence: CASSGNAGNTIYF.

This chain uses TRBV4-3 with TRBJ1-2; D is unclear. V lost 0 bases and J 0 bases, leaving 5 bases between the germline ends. The germline V gene has CDR1 LGHNA and CDR2 YSLEER. The CDR3 loop spans 14 amino acids. CDR3 coding DNA: TGCGCCAGCAGCCAAGATTCCTCTAACTATGGCTACACCTTC. Amino acids: CASSQDSSNYGYTF.